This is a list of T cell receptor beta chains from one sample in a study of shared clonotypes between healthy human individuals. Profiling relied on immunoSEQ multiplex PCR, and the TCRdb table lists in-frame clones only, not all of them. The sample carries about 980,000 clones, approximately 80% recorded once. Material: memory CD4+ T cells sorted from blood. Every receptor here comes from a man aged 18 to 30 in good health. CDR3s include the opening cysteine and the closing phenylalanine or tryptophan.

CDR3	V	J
CASSKVGGISYEQYF	TRBV19	TRBJ2-7
CASRGDLTYEQYF	TRBV7-2	TRBJ2-7
CASSRTGGNYGYTF	TRBV7-9	TRBJ1-2
CASSPLGQNEKLFF	TRBV18	TRBJ1-4
CASSLGTSGSPYEQYF	TRBV5-1	TRBJ2-7
CASSSGILNTEAFF	TRBV9	TRBJ1-1
CASGVGAYNSPLHF	TRBV6-5	TRBJ1-6
CATPLNWPSSYNSPLHF	TRBV23-1	TRBJ1-6
CASTTAGGERGYTF	TRBV28	TRBJ1-2
CASSQEIAVGQLAYEQYF	TRBV4-1	TRBJ2-7
CASGRTTGPQQFF	TRBV6-5	TRBJ2-1
CASSNTGGTEAFF	TRBV5-1	TRBJ1-1
CASRGQGDGEQYF	TRBV6-1	TRBJ2-7
CASSPTQVGQPQHF	TRBV18	TRBJ1-5
CASSKERNIQYF	TRBV21-1	TRBJ2-4
CASSETAGTNEKLFF	TRBV10-2	TRBJ1-4
CASSVATGLNEKLFF	TRBV9	TRBJ1-4
CASSPTAEEGYGYTF	TRBV18	TRBJ1-2
CASSYGRTGTDTQYF	TRBV7-9	TRBJ2-3
CASRPGGSGAQEVLFF	TRBV5-1	TRBJ2-2
CALSDRGIYEQYF	TRBV30	TRBJ2-7
CASSPGLPGLSGNTIYF	TRBV4-1	TRBJ1-3
CASSAQVNTEAFF	TRBV28	TRBJ1-1
CASTRTSGSTGTDTQYF	TRBV9	TRBJ2-3
CASSLRTGTGNHEQYF	TRBV7-2	TRBJ2-7
CASSGRGGQPQHF	TRBV7-2	TRBJ1-5
CASSEMFGAYEQYF	TRBV6-1	TRBJ2-7
CASSLEGEREPQHF	TRBV5-1	TRBJ1-5
CASSVGRDSETQYF	TRBV9	TRBJ2-5
CASTNTGKEGGGYTF	TRBV28	TRBJ1-2
CAWSVRGHEQFF	TRBV30	TRBJ2-1
CASSQTGGPGLAGLGSYNEQFF	TRBV4-1	TRBJ2-1
CATLDNSGNTIYF	TRBV10-3	TRBJ1-3
CASSPTGGVYEQYF	TRBV18	TRBJ2-7
CAWRVLGGRNSPLHF	TRBV30	TRBJ1-6
CASSLEGAANYGYTF	TRBV5-1	TRBJ1-2
CASSQPGQGNEQYF	TRBV10-1	-
CASSEFGLSTDTQYF	TRBV2	TRBJ2-3
CASSQDRVDAFF	TRBV7-9	TRBJ1-1
CASSLVPGPETGELFF	TRBV5-1	TRBJ2-2
CASSKLQETQYF	TRBV19	TRBJ2-5
CASRPPGQGHYGYTF	TRBV28	TRBJ1-2
CSVEDRHNYGYTF	TRBV29-1	TRBJ1-2
CASSLDTAGDNEQFF	TRBV11-2	TRBJ2-1
CASSLGLLQETQYF	TRBV7-7	TRBJ2-5
CASSTGQGWGYTF	TRBV6-5	TRBJ1-2
CASSQEGQLPLSNEQFF	TRBV4-1	TRBJ2-1
CSVGGTSGMAYRSYEQYF	TRBV29-1	TRBJ2-7
CASSEGLGASSYGYTF	TRBV6-1	TRBJ1-2
CASSLVADRETQYF	TRBV28	TRBJ2-5
CASSLVRGRGNTIYF	TRBV14	TRBJ1-3